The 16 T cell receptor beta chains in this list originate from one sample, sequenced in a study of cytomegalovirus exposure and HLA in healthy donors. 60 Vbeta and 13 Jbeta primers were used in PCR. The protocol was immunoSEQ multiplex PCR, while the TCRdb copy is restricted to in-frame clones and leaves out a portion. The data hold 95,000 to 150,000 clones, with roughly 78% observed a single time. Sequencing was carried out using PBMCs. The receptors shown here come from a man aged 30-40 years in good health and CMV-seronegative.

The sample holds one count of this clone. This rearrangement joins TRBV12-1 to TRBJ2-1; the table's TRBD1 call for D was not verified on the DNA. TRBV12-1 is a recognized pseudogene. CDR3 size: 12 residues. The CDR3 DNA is TGTGCCAGCAGCCAAATGACAATCCCAGAGTTCTTC. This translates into CASSQMTIPEFF.

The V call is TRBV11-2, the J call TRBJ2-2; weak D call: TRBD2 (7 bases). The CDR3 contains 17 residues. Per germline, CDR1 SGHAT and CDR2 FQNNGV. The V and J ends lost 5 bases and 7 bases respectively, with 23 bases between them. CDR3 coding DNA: TGTGCCAGCAGCACCCGGGGCGGGGGCCAGGTCAACGGGGAGCTGTTTTTT. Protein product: CASSTRGGGQVNGELFF.

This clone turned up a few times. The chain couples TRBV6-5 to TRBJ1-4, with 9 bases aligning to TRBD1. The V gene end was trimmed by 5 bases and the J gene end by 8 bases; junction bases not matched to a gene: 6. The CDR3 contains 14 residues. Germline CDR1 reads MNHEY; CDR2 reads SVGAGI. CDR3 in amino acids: CASSEGQGVEKLFF. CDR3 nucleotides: TGTGCCAGCAGTGAGGGACAGGGAGTCGAAAAACTGTTTTTT.

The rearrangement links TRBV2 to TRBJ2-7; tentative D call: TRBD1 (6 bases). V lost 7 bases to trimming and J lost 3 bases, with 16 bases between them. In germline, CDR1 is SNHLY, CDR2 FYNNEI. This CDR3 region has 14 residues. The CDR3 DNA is TGTGCCAGCACCGAGGGACACCGAATCTACGAGCAGTACTTC. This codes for CASTEGHRIYEQYF.

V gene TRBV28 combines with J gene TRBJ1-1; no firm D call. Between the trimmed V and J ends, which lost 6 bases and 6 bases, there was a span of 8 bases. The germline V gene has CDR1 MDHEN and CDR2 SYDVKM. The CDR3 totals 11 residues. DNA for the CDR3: TGTGCCAGCAGCCGGTTCCCTGAAGCTTTCTTT. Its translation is CASSRFPEAFF.

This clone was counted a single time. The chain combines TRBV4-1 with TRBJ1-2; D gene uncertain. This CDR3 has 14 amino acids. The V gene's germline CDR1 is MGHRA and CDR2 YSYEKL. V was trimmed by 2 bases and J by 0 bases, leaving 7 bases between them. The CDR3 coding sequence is TGCGCCAGCAGCCAAAACAGAGCTAACTATGGCTACACCTTC. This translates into CASSQNRANYGYTF.

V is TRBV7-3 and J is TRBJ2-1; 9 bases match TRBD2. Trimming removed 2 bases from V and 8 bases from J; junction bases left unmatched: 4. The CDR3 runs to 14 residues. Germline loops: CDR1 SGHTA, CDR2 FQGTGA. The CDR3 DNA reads TGTGCCAGCAGCTTAGCGGGGGGGAGTTATGAGCAGTTCTTC. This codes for CASSLAGGSYEQFF.

CDR3 sequence: CASTSMSGGEQFF. CDR3 sequence (DNA): TGTGCCAGCACCTCCATGAGTGGCGGTGAGCAGTTCTTC. This chain uses TRBV27 with TRBJ2-1; D unclear. This CDR3 region has 13 residues. Trimming shortened V by 7 bases and J by 9 bases, and 16 bases separated the two germline ends. Germline V gene data show CDR1 as MNHEY and CDR2 as SMNVEV (reference sequence).

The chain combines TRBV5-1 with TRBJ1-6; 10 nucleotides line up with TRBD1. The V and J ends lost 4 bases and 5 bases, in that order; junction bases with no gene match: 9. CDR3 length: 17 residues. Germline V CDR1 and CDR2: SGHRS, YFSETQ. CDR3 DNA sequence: TGCGCCAGCAGCCTAGGACAGGGGGTGATCAATAATTCACCCCTCCACTTT. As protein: CASSLGQGVINNSPLHF.

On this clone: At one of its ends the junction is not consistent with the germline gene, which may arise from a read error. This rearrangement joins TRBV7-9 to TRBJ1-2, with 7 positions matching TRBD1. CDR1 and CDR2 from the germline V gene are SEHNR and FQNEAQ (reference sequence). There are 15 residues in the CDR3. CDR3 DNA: TGTTCCAGCAGCTTACATCCGGGGACAGAGTATGGCTACACCTTC. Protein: CSSSLHPGTEYGYTF. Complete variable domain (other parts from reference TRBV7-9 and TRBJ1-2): DTGVSQNPRHKITKRGQNVTFRCDPISEHNRLYWYRQTLGQGPEFLTYFQNEAQLEKSRLLSDRFSAERPKGSFSTLEIQRTEQGDSAMYLCSSSLHPGTEYGYTFGSGTRLTVV.

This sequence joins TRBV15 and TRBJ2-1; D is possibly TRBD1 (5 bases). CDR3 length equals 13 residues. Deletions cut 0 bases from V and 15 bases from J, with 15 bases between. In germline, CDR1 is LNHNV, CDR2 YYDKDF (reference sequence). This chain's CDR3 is CATSREGDSSAFF. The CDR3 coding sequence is TGTGCCACCAGCAGAGAAGGGGATAGCTCGGCGTTCTTC.

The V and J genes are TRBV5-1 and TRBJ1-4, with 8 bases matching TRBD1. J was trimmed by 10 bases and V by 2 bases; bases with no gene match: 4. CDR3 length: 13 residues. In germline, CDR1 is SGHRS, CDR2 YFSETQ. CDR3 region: CASSFQGAGKLFF. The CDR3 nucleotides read TGCGCCAGCAGCTTTCAGGGGGCGGGAAAACTGTTTTTT.

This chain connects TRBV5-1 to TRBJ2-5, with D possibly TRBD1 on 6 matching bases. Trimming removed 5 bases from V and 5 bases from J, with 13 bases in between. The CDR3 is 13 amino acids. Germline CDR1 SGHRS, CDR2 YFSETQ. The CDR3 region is CASRETGPETQYF. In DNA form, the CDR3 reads TGCGCCAGCAGGGAGACAGGTCCCGAGACCCAGTACTTC.

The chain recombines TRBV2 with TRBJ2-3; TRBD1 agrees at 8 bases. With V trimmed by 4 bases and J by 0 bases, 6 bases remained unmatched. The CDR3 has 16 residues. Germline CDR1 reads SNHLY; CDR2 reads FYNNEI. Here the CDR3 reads CASSGTGRLSTDTQYF. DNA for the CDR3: TGTGCCAGCAGTGGGACAGGGAGGCTTAGCACAGATACGCAGTATTTT.

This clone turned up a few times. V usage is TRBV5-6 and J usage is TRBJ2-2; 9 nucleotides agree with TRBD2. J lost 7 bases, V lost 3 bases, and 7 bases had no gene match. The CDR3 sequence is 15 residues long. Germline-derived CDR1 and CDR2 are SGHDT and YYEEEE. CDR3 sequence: CASSWGTSIGGELFF. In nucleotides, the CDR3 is TGTGCCAGCAGCTGGGGGACTAGCATCGGCGGGGAGCTGTTTTTT. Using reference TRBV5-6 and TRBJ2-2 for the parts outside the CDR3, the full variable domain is DAGVTQSPTHLIKTRGQQVTLRCSPKSGHDTVSWYQQALGQGPQFIFQYYEEEERQRGNFPDRFSGHQFPNYSSELNVNALLLGDSALYLCASSWGTSIGGELFFGEGSRLTVL.

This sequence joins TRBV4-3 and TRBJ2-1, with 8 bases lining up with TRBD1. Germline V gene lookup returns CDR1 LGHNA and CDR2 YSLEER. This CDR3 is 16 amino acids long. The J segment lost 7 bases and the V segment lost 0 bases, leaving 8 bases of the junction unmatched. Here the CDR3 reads CASSQDSGRGLNEQFF. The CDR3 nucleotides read TGCGCCAGCAGCCAAGATTCCGGCAGGGGGCTGAATGAGCAGTTCTTC.